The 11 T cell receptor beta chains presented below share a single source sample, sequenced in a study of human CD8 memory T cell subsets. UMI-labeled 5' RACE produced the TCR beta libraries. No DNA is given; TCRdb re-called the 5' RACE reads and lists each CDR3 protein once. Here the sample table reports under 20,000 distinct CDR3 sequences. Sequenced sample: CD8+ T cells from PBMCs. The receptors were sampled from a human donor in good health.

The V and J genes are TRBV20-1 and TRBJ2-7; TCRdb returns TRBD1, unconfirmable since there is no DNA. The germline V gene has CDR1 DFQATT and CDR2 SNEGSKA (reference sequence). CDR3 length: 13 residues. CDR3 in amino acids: CSALGQWTYEQYF.

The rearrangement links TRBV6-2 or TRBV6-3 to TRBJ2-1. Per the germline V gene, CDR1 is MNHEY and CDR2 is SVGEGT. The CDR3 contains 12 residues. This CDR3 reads CASSYSDNEQFF.

The CDR3 here is CASRDPGGGYTF. The V gene is TRBV27, the J gene TRBJ1-2; TCRdb's D gene call, TRBD1, goes unchecked for lack of DNA. The CDR3 is made up of 12 amino acids. Germline assignment: CDR1 MNHEY and CDR2 SMNVEV (reference sequence).

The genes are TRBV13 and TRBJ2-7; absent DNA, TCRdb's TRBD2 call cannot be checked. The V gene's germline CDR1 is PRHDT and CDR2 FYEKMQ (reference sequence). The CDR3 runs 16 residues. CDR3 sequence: CASSLLAGALMGEQYF.

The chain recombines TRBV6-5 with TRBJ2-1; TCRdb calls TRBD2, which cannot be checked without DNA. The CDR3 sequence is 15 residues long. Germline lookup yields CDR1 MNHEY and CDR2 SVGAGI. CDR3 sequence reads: CASSTGTSGSNEQFF.

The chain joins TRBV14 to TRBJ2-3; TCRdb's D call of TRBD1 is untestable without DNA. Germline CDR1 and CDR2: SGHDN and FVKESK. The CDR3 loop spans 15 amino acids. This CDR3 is CASSQEKGAEDTQYF. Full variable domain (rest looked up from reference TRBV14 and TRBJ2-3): EAGVTQFPSHSVIEKGQTVTLRCDPISGHDNLYWYRRVMGKEIKFLLHFVKESKQDESGMPNNRFLAERTGGTYSTLKVQPAELEDSGVYFCASSQEKGAEDTQYFGPGTRLTVL.

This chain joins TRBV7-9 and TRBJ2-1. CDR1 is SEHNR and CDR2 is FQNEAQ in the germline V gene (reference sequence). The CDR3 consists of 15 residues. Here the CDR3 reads CASSSPLSSYNEQFF.

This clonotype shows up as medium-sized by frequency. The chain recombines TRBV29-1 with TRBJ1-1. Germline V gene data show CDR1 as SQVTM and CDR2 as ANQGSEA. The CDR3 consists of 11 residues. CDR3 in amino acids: CSVEGDAEAFF.

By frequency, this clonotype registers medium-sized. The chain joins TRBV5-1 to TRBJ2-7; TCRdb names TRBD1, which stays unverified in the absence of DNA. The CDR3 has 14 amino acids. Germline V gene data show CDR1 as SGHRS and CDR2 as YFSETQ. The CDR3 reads CASSLRDRAHEQYF.

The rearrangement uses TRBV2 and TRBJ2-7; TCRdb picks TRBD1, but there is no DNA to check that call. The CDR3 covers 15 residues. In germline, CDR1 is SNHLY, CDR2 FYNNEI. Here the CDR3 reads CASSEARQGHYEQYF. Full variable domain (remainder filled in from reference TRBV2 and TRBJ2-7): EPEVTQTPSHQVTQMGQEVILRCVPISNHLYFYWYRQILGQKVEFLVSFYNNEISEKSEIFDDQFSVERPDGSNFTLKIRSTKLEDSAMYFCASSEARQGHYEQYFGPGTRLTVT.

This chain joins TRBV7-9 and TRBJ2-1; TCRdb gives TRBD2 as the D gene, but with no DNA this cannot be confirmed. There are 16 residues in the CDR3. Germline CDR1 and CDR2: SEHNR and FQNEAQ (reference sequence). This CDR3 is CASSSPRAGGVNEQFF.